This TCR beta chain stems from a study of T cells after posttransplantation cyclophosphamide (dated by TCRdb to the mid-2010s). Broadly, across the study: T cell repertoire reconstitution was tracked by TRB sequencing after myeloablative bone marrow transplantation in which posttransplantation cyclophosphamide was used as GVHD prophylaxis. Samples from about 33 PTCy-treated patients and under 20 related bone marrow donors of those patients were subjected to antigen receptor sequencing. Blood from all 35 or so PTCy patients with 1-year posttransplant specimens was subjected to TRB sequencing. In 3 patients, TRB sequencing was also performed on up to roughly 3 more blood samples taken 2 to 5.2 years after transplant, and in a handful of patients, pretransplant blood was also TRB-sequenced. Because TRA and TRB clonality correlated tightly in about 9 samples, the subsequent TCR analyses were limited to TRB only. Public TRB sequences were searched against a database of over 3,600 sequences associated with responses to pathogens, tumor antigens, self-antigens and alloantigens. The paper as a whole reports these results and caveats: Donor-recipient similarity was low at 1-2 months but increased during the first year, and donor CD8+ memory clones often dominated later blood repertoires. Across 45 patients, recipient CMV seropositivity and CMV reactivation were highly associated with TRB clonality; PTCy diversity was similar to CNI/methotrexate controls. The TRB repertoires of T cells infiltrating skin or the GI tract showed only limited overlap with the TRB repertoires found in blood.

Related bone marrow donors provided peripheral blood samples on the day of marrow donation. Peripheral blood and bone marrow mononuclear cells were isolated by Ficoll-Hypaque density centrifugation and were cryopreserved. The V and J ends are trimmed by 5 bases and 13 bases, leaving 14 bases between them. Including the terminal cysteine and phenylalanine, the CDR3 comprises 12 residues. This entry keeps only the CDR3 DNA: 36 bases, framed from base 1. TRB sequencing used genomic DNA with the immunoSEQ assay at survey resolution or the hsTCRB kit. The source study handled its data this way. Initial read processing used immunoSEQ software, and repertoire analyses used the LymphoSeq R package. Clonality was computed as 1 minus normalized Shannon entropy, and a Gini coefficient was also calculated for each TRB dataset. Phenotypes of unsorted samples were inferred by mapping TRB sequences from sorted subsets of the recipient or donor onto the same recipient's unsorted samples. TCRdb took this table from immuneACCESS and kept in-frame rearrangements with V and J called. Such tables lack part of the clones; where checked against another copy, unresolved V genes explain under half of the gap, and the rest is unexplained. V and J calls and clone size come straight from that table; D and trimming were deduced from the DNA. This sample has more than 9,500 clones in the table, none counted a single time. Less than 7.5% of the sample goes to the ten largest clones.

In its sample, this clone was seen many times. No antigen is known for it. Base qualities are missing; no much larger clone stands one base away. This receptor chain uses TRBV12-3 or TRBV12-4 and TRBJ1-4; TRBD1 is a possible D gene, resting on 5 matching bases. Sequencing input: PBMCs. The receptor comes from a woman aged 40 to 50 in good health, CMV-negative, and a related stem cell transplant donor. The bases read TGTGCCAGCAGTCCAAATGGCGGGGGACTGTTTTTT. The resulting protein is CASSPNGGGLFF.